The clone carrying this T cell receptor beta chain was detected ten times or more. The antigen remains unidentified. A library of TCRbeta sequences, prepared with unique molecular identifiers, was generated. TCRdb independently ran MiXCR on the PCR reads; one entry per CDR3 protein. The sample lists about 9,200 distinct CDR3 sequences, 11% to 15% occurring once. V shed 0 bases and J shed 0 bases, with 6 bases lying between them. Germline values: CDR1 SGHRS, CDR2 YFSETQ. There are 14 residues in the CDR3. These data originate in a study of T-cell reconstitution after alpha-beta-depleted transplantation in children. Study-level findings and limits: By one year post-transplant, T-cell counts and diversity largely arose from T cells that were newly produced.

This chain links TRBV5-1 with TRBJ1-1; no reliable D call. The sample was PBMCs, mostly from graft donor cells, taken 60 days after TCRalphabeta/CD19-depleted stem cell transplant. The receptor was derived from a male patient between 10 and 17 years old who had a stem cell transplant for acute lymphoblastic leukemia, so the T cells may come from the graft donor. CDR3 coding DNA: TGCGCCAGCAGCTTGGTGCACCTGAACACTGAAGCTTTCTTT. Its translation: CASSLVHLNTEAFF.